This T cell receptor beta chain appears in the sequencing data of a study of vaccination and CD4 T cells after COVID-19. As for the study in general: Sampling after COVID took place at a median of about 91 days (range 35 to 161) following diagnosis. Post-vaccine sampling followed dose two by a median about 69 days (range 14 to 241).

TCRdb called the PCR reads again in MiXCR, with one record for every CDR3 protein. The data contain 25,000 to 30,000 distinct CDR3 sequences, around 50% of them singletons. Points from the study as a whole: For convalescent patients, 304 of the 307 vaccine-specific clones analyzed were classified as spike mono-reactive.

As for time point: late sampling 161 to 241 days after vaccination in a few convalescent patients. Remarks on this clonotype: Its specificity is unknown.

The sequence was obtained from a human donor who had recovered from COVID-19. The sample in question was CD4+ T cells from blood, obtained about 7 months after SARS-CoV-2 vaccination.

CDR3: CSVEAGENYGYTF. DNA of the CDR3: TGCAGCGTTGAAGCGGGAGAGAACTATGGCTACACCTTC. The chain couples TRBV29-1 to TRBJ1-2; D unclear. Germline V gives CDR1 SQVTM, CDR2 ANQGSEA. The CDR3 is made up of 13 amino acids. The V end lost 1 base, the J end lost 2 bases, and 8 bases lay between the germline ends.